The 10 T cell receptor beta chains given below trace back to one sample, sequenced in a study of cytomegalovirus exposure and HLA in healthy donors (dated by TCRdb to about 2017). The library was obtained by the immunoSEQ multiplex PCR assay. For the multiplex PCR, a mixture combining 60 forward primers for TCR Vbeta segments and 13 reverse primers for TCR Jbeta segments was used. Imported from immuneACCESS, the table was reduced by TCRdb to in-frame sequences with V and J called. These copies leave out some clones; in studies compared against another copy, an unresolved V gene accounts for under half, and the cause of the remainder is not known. A total of approximately 160,000 clones appear in this sample, roughly 80% of them only once. The top ten hold less than 1.6% of the sample. Sequenced: PBMCs. These receptor sequences come from a girl between 10 and 17 years old in good health and CMV-seropositive.

The chain recombines TRBV5-5 with TRBJ2-7; 10 bases line up with TRBD2. CDR3 size: 16 residues. Germline trimming cut 0 bases from V and 1 base from J; bases unmatched to any gene: 4. Germline CDR1 SGHKS, CDR2 YYEKEE (reference sequence). Written as DNA, the CDR3 is TGTGCCAGCAGCTTGGGGACTAGCGGAGGATCCTACGAGCAGTACTTC. Translated, it gives CASSLGTSGGSYEQYF.

J is TRBJ1-3 and V is TRBV28; maybe TRBD1 (6 bases). Germline V gene sequence: CDR1 MDHEN, CDR2 SYDVKM. The CDR3 has 16 amino acids. The ends were cut back, 2 bases at V and 2 bases at J, with 13 bases in the middle. CDR3 sequence reads: CASSLEQGSPGNTIYF. CDR3 in DNA: TGTGCCAGCAGTTTAGAACAGGGAAGTCCTGGAAACACCATATATTTT.

Here the CDR3 reads CASSAGLASSTDTQYF. CDR3 nucleotides: TGCGCCAGCAGCGCGGGACTAGCGTCTAGCACAGATACGCAGTATTTT. The chain is built from TRBV5-1 and TRBJ2-3; TRBD2 matches 10 bases. Germline assignment: CDR1 SGHRS and CDR2 YFSETQ. The junction had 5 bases not matched to a gene; V was cut back by 4 bases and J by 0 bases. The CDR3 is made up of 16 amino acids.

J is TRBJ1-2 and V is TRBV5-6; 7 bases agree with TRBD1. The CDR3 spans 13 residues. Germline V lookup: CDR1 SGHDT, CDR2 YYEEEE. After removal of 9 bases from V and 3 bases from J, the junction contained 8 bases not matched to a gene. This chain's CDR3 is CATRTGLYYGYTF. The CDR3 region has the DNA TGTGCCACCCGGACAGGACTGTACTATGGCTACACCTTC.

The genes are TRBV28 and TRBJ1-2, with D possibly TRBD1 on 5 matching bases. V lost 5 bases and J 8 bases, leaving 21 bases between the germline ends. In germline, CDR1 is MDHEN, CDR2 SYDVKM. There are 15 residues in the CDR3. CDR3 in amino acids: CASSPPFGGSGGYTF. The CDR3 coding sequence is TGTGCCAGCAGTCCCCCTTTTGGGGGGTCAGGGGGCTACACCTTC.

Only one count was recorded for this clone. V and J are TRBV19 and TRBJ2-5; perhaps TRBD1 as D (5 bases). V dropped 3 bases and J dropped 3 bases, with 8 bases sitting between them. The CDR3 is 13 amino acids. Per the germline V gene, CDR1 is LNHDA and CDR2 is SQIVND (reference sequence). CDR3 sequence (DNA): TGTGCCAGTAGTATGTCCAGGGAAGAGACCCAGTACTTC. The encoded protein is CASSMSREETQYF. Full variable domain (remainder filled in from reference TRBV19 and TRBJ2-5): DGGITQSPKYLFRKEGQNVTLSCEQNLNHDAMYWYRQDPGQGLRLIYYSQIVNDFQKGDIAEGYSVSREKKESFPLTVTSAQKNPTAFYLCASSMSREETQYFGPGTRLLVL.

This sequence joins TRBV7-2 and TRBJ2-7; TRBD2 matches 10 bases. The CDR3 runs to 17 residues. The V and J ends lost 0 bases and 5 bases, in that order; junction bases with no gene match: 10. The germline gives CDR1 SGHTA, CDR2 FQGNSA. The DNA of the CDR3 is TGTGCCAGCAGCTTAGCAGGTCTAGCGGGAGAGGGTCACGAGCAGTACTTC. It encodes CASSLAGLAGEGHEQYF.

A few counts support this clone. The gene calls are TRBV6-5 and TRBJ2-7, with D possibly being TRBD1 (5 bases). Germline V gene sequence: CDR1 MNHEY, CDR2 SVGAGI. This CDR3 region has 15 residues. The V and J ends lost 4 bases and 0 bases respectively, with 13 bases between them. CDR3 sequence: CASSLDITSSYEQYF. The CDR3 coding sequence is TGTGCCAGCAGTTTGGACATCACGAGCTCCTACGAGCAGTACTTC.

The genes are TRBV2 and TRBJ2-1, with TRBD2 as a possible D gene (5 bases). Germline CDR1 is SNHLY and CDR2 is FYNNEI. This CDR3 comprises 14 residues. Trimming removed 1 base from V and 7 bases from J, with 11 bases in between. This chain's CDR3 is CASSEGGIRNEQFF. CDR3 nucleotide sequence: TGTGCCAGCAGTGAAGGAGGGATTAGAAATGAGCAGTTCTTC. The full variable domain, its missing parts supplied by reference TRBV2 and TRBJ2-1, is EPEVTQTPSHQVTQMGQEVILRCVPISNHLYFYWYRQILGQKVEFLVSFYNNEISEKSEIFDDQFSVERPDGSNFTLKIRSTKLEDSAMYFCASSEGGIRNEQFFGPGTRLTVL.

The V gene is TRBV4-3, the J gene TRBJ2-7, with D tentatively TRBD1 (5 bases). V lost 3 bases, J lost 2 bases, and 11 bases lay in between. CDR3 length: 14 residues. CDR1 is LGHNA and CDR2 is YSLEER in the germline V gene. This CDR3 is CASSQNGAAYEQYF. DNA for the CDR3: TGCGCCAGCAGCCAGAATGGGGCAGCCTACGAGCAGTACTTC.